This TCR beta chain was identified during a study of blood T cells in healthy people across ages. This clonotype was picked up one time. Trimming took 0 bases from V and 4 from J, leaving 11 bases between them. Germline-derived CDR1 and CDR2 are SGHTS and YDEGEE. This CDR3 spans 15 amino acids. Researchers report isolating at least 6.5 million PBMCs per sample. Together with a sample-barcoded 5' primer, a J-beta primer mix was included in a second PCR lasting roughly 6 to 12 cycles. A template-switch adaptor with 12 random nucleotides tagged each cDNA molecule. TCRdb re-analysed the 5' RACE reads in MiXCR, keeping a single row per CDR3 protein. In the table there are roughly 1,500,000 distinct CDR3 sequences, roughly 32% of which are singletons.

This chain uses TRBV5-8 with TRBJ1-5, with D hard to call. The clonotype originates from a woman in her 30s in good health. Sequencing was done on a sample of blood. In DNA, the CDR3 is TGTGCCAGCAGCTTGGGGGAGACAACAAATCAGCCCCAGCATTTT. Translation: CASSLGETTNQPQHF.